The rows below give T cell receptor beta chains drawn from one sample of a study of blood T cell repertoires in COVID-19. This table comes from immunoSEQ multiplex PCR, and its TCRdb copy is limited to in-frame clones, with some not included. The table shows over 250,000 clones, with roughly nine tenths occurring only once. The source material was peripheral blood. The source is a man aged 45-60 years with acute or convalescent COVID-19. CDR3s include the opening cysteine and the closing phenylalanine or tryptophan. The D gene is left open where the match is weak. Rows give clone size only sometimes, using once, few, many, or a class for an expanded clone.

>-|TRBJ2-3|TRBV18|-
TGTGCCAGCTCACCGGAGGGTCGGACAGATACGCAGTATTTT
CASSPEGRTDTQYF
>once|TRBJ2-7|TRBV5-1|-
TGCGCCAGCAGCCTTACAGGGACCTACGAGCAGTACTTC
CASSLTGTYEQYF
>-|TRBJ1-4|TRBV15|-
TGTGCCACCAGCAGGTCAACGGGTAATGAAAAACTGTTTTTT
CATSRSTGNEKLFF
>-|TRBJ1-1|TRBV6-5|TRBD1
TGTGCCAGCAGTTACTCGGGGACAGGGTTGAACACTGAAGCTTTCTTT
CASSYSGTGLNTEAFF
>-|TRBJ1-2|TRBV27|-
TGTGCCAGCAGTTTATCCAGGGCTCATACGGAGGGCTACACCTTC
CASSLSRAHTEGYTF
>once|TRBJ2-2|TRBV7-6|TRBD1
TGTGCCGTGAACCGGGACAGCTACACCGGGGAGCTGTTTTTT
CAVNRDSYTGELFF
>-|TRBJ1-1|TRBV6-5|TRBD1
TGTGCCAGCAGTTATAACAGGGGGAGGGTGAACACTGAAGCTTTCTTT
CASSYNRGRVNTEAFF
>-|TRBJ1-6|TRBV30|TRBD1
TGTGCCTGGGGATCAGGGGGGTCCTATAATTCACCCCTCCACTTT
CAWGSGGSYNSPLHF
>once|TRBJ2-2|TRBV2|-
TGTGCCAGCGGGCCCGAGGGACTGAGCACCGGGGAGCTGTTTTTT
CASGPEGLSTGELFF
>-|TRBJ1-6|TRBV19|TRBD1
TGTGCCAGTAGTCCACCGGGACAGAGTAATTCACCCCTCCACTTT
CASSPPGQSNSPLHF
>-|TRBJ1-1|TRBV5-1|-
TGCGCCAGCGCTTTTGCCGGGATCAACACTGAAGCTTTCTTT
CASAFAGINTEAFF
>few|TRBJ2-7|TRBV6-1|TRBD1
TGTGCCAGCAGTGACCAGACAGGGCCCTACGAGCAGTACTTC
CASSDQTGPYEQYF
>-|TRBJ2-3|TRBV7-2|TRBD2
TGTGCCAGCAGCTCGGGACTAGGACCAGATACGCAGTATTTT
CASSSGLGPDTQYF
>-|TRBJ1-3|TRBV10-3|TRBD1
TGTGCCATCACCCCCGGGACAGCCCTTGGAAACACCATATATTTT
CAITPGTALGNTIYF
>medium-sized|TRBJ2-5|TRBV6-5|TRBD1
TGTGCCAGCGCTGTAGGGGGCCTGGAGACCCAGTACTTC
CASAVGGLETQYF
>-|TRBJ1-1|TRBV2|-
TGTGCCAGCAGTATAGGAGGGGAAACTGAAGCTTTCTTT
CASSIGGETEAFF
>-|TRBJ1-1|TRBV5-1|TRBD1
TGCGCCAGCAGCTGGGGGACAGCAAACACTGAAGCTTTCTTT
CASSWGTANTEAFF
>-|TRBJ2-7|TRBV9|-
TGTGCCAGCAGCGTTAATAGCGGCTACGAGCAGTACTTC
CASSVNSGYEQYF
>once|TRBJ1-1|TRBV14|-
TGTGCCAGCAGCCAAGATTTCGGGGTATTAACTGAAGCTTTCTTT
CASSQDFGVLTEAFF
>-|TRBJ1-1|TRBV5-1|-
TGCGCCAGCAGCTTGGACAGGGTGAATGAAGCTTTCTTT
CASSLDRVNEAFF
>-|TRBJ1-1|TRBV29-1|TRBD1
TGCAGCGCACGACAGGGGAGTGCCCTGAACACTGAAGCTTTCTTT
CSARQGSALNTEAFF
>-|TRBJ1-4|TRBV3-1/TRBV3-2|-
TGTGCCAGCAGCCAAGATGGTGCAGGGTTTCGGACTAATGAAAAACTGTTTTTT
CASSQDGAGFRTNEKLFF
>once|TRBJ2-1|TRBV6-5|TRBD2
TGTGCCAGCAGTTACCGTACTAGCGGGGGGGCAAATGAGCAGTTCTTC
CASSYRTSGGANEQFF
>-|TRBJ1-6|TRBV19|TRBD1
TGTGCCAGTAGTTTCAGGGGGAAAGGATCACCCCTCCACTTT
CASSFRGKGSPLHF
>-|TRBJ2-5|TRBV5-1|TRBD2
TGCGCCAGCAGGTGGACTAGCGGGGGGGGTCTGGAGACCCAGTACTTC
CASRWTSGGGLETQYF
>-|TRBJ1-6|TRBV29-1|TRBD1
TGCAGCGCCAAGACAGGGGATTCACCCCTCCACTTT
CSAKTGDSPLHF
>few|TRBJ1-2|TRBV27|TRBD1
TGTGCCAGCTCGACAGGGGGCGAACCTTATGGCTACACCTTC
CASSTGGEPYGYTF
>-|TRBJ1-2|TRBV2|TRBD1
TGTGCCAGCACCGGACAGGGGATCTATGGCTACACCTTC
CASTGQGIYGYTF
>-|TRBJ2-5|TRBV2|TRBD2
TGTGCCAGCACCTCGGGGGGGGTCGGGACCCAGTACTTC
CASTSGGVGTQYF
>-|TRBJ1-1|TRBV12-3/TRBV12-4|-
TGTGCCAGCAGTTCAACAGGGTCTACTGAAGCTTTCTTT
CASSSTGSTEAFF
>-|TRBJ1-2|TRBV5-8|-
TGTGCCAGCAGCTTGGCCAGGACAGCTTATGGCTACACCTTC
CASSLARTAYGYTF
>-|TRBJ1-1|TRBV9|TRBD1
TGTGCCAGCAGCGCCGGACAGGACACTGAAGCTTTCTTT
CASSAGQDTEAFF
>-|TRBJ2-3|TRBV18|TRBD1
TGTGCCAGCTCAGACACAGGGGGAGAGACAGATACGCAGTATTTT
CASSDTGGETDTQYF
>-|TRBJ2-1|TRBV7-8|TRBD1
TGTGCCAGCAGCTTAACCTTTCCGGGACAGGGGAATGAGCAGTTCTTC
CASSLTFPGQGNEQFF
>-|TRBJ2-7|TRBV27|TRBD1
TGTGCCAGCAGTTTGCGACAGGGGTCCTCCTACGAGCAGTACTTC
CASSLRQGSSYEQYF
>-|TRBJ1-6|TRBV5-1|-
TGCGCCAGCAGCTTGGCCGGAGGGAAATCACCCCTCCACTTT
CASSLAGGKSPLHF
>once|TRBJ1-1|TRBV27|-
TGTGCCAGCAGTCCCCTACAGACCATGAACACTGAAGCTTTCTTT
CASSPLQTMNTEAFF
>-|TRBJ1-4|TRBV30|-
TGTGCCTGGAGTATCCCGGGGAATAATGAAAAACTGTTTTTT
CAWSIPGNNEKLFF
>-|TRBJ1-2|TRBV19|TRBD1
TGTGCCAGTAGTATTGAGGACAGGGGTGGTGGCTACACCTTC
CASSIEDRGGGYTF
>-|TRBJ1-4|TRBV10-3|TRBD1
TGTGCCATCAGACCCGGGACAGACAATGAAAAACTGTTTTTT
CAIRPGTDNEKLFF
>-|TRBJ1-5|TRBV10-2|TRBD1
TGCGCCAGCGCTTTAGGGACAGGATCTAATCAGCCCCAGCATTTT
CASALGTGSNQPQHF
>-|TRBJ1-3|TRBV18|-
TGTGCCAGCTCCCCCGGGACACCAGGAAACACCATATATTTT
CASSPGTPGNTIYF
>once|TRBJ2-7|TRBV11-2|TRBD1
TGTGCCACGAACAGGGGTCTACCCTACGAGCAGTACTTC
CATNRGLPYEQYF
>-|TRBJ2-2|TRBV6-5|-
TGTGCCAGCAGTCTGGGGACACCGCCCGGGGAGCTGTTTTTT
CASSLGTPPGELFF
>-|TRBJ2-7|TRBV18|TRBD1
TGTGCCAGCTCACCAATTCGGGACAGGACCTACGAGCAGTACTTC
CASSPIRDRTYEQYF
>-|TRBJ1-6|TRBV27|-
TGTGCCAGCAGTTTATTTACAAATTCACCCCTCCACTTT
CASSLFTNSPLHF
>-|TRBJ2-5|TRBV5-5|-
TGTGCCAGCAGCGAGGGACACGGGGAGACCCAGTACTTC
CASSEGHGETQYF
>-|TRBJ2-7|TRBV13|-
TGTGCCAGCAGCTTAGGCTGGTCGGGCGAGCAGTACTTC
CASSLGWSGEQYF
>-|TRBJ1-5|TRBV27|TRBD1
TGTGCCAGCAGTTCGAGACAGGGCCAGCCCCAGCATTTT
CASSSRQGQPQHF
>-|TRBJ1-5|TRBV12-3/TRBV12-4|TRBD1
TGTGCCAGCAGCCGGGGACAGGGCAAGCCCCAGCATTTT
CASSRGQGKPQHF
>-|TRBJ2-3|TRBV27|TRBD1
TGTGCCAGCAGTTTAAAGGGACAGGCCACAGATACGCAGTATTTT
CASSLKGQATDTQYF
>-|TRBJ1-1|TRBV19|-
TGTGCCAGTAGCCCCCGCAGGGGTGACACTGAAGCTTTCTTT
CASSPRRGDTEAFF
>-|TRBJ1-1|TRBV3-1/TRBV3-2|-
TGTGCCAGCAGCCAGGCAGACAGGAGGACTGAAGCTTTCTTT
CASSQADRRTEAFF
>-|TRBJ2-2|TRBV7-3|TRBD1
TGTGCCAGCAGCTTGACAGGGGGATGGGACGGGGAGCTGTTTTTT
CASSLTGGWDGELFF